This note documents a single T cell receptor beta chain sequence. This specimen belongs to a study of shared clonotypes between healthy human individuals. Assay used: immunoSEQ multiplex PCR; TCRdb lists only in-frame clones, some missing. The sample has about 2,200,000 clones, roughly 91% seen once. CD8 cells regarded as naive lacked CD45RO, were positively chosen for CCR7, and omitted terminally differentiated effector memory CD45RA+ cells. Trimming removed 9 bases from V and 6 bases from J; junction bases left unmatched: 6. The germline V gene encodes CDR1 MNHNS and CDR2 SASEGT. The CDR3 is 12 residues long.

The source material was naive CD8+ T cells from PBMCs. This TCR was sampled from a man between 18 and 35 years old in good health. Some clones in this sample may be carry-over from other donors' samples. V usage is TRBV6-1 and J usage is TRBJ1-1; 8 nucleotides line up with TRBD1. CDR3 region: CASSDREPEAFF. The CDR3 DNA is TGTGCCAGTTCGGACAGGGAACCTGAAGCTTTCTTT.